This TCR beta chain was observed in a study of post-analysis software for immune sequencing data. Study results and caveats: The five TRBV segments detected at higher frequency in patients than in controls included TRBV5-6, TRBV5-1 and TRBV20-1.

This clonotype was counted only a few times. The antigen is undetermined. The CDR3 has 16 amino acids. The germline V gene has CDR1 SGHTA and CDR2 FQGNSA. cDNA libraries for TCR beta contained unique molecular identifiers. Each CDR3 protein gets one entry after TCRdb re-called the PCR reads with MiXCR. The sample has about 800,000 distinct CDR3 sequences; 25% to 30% are singletons. V gene TRBV7-2 combines with J gene TRBJ2-5, with TRBD2 as a possible D gene (6 bases). The DNA end is a closer match to TRBJ2-7, so the J assignment may be wrong. This clonotype was sampled from a girl between 5 and 17 years old with multiple sclerosis. The sequencing sample was made of blood. The CDR3 DNA reads TGTGCCAGCAGCTTAGTTGGTACCGGGAGTTCCTACGAGCAGTACTTC. Encoded protein: CASSLVGTGSSYEQYF.